A single TCR beta chain is shown here with its context. These data belong to a study of blood T cell repertoires in COVID-19. The wider study: The samples span acute and convalescent COVID-19 from the United States, Italy and Spain. T cells, B-cell-depleted T cells, or PBMCs supplied cDNA or gDNA.

In the original processing: Amplifying reference gene primers gave estimates of nucleated cell counts. TCRdb keeps only in-frame clones here, not all; method: immunoSEQ multiplex PCR. The DNA gave D and trimming, while V, J and clone size come from that table. The table lists 250,000 or so clones, just under 85% of them singletons. The source material was peripheral blood. This clonotype was obtained from a man aged 50 to 60 with acute or convalescent COVID-19.

The CDR3 loop is CASSDRGRDYGYTF. The CDR3 DNA reads as TGTGCCAGCAGTGACAGGGGTCGAGACTATGGCTACACCTTC. This chain links TRBV6-1 with TRBJ1-2; tentatively, D is TRBD1 (6 bases). The CDR3 is made up of 14 amino acids. With 3 bases removed from V and 3 bases from J, the gap between germline ends came to 11 bases. CDR1 and CDR2 (germline): MNHNS, SASEGT.